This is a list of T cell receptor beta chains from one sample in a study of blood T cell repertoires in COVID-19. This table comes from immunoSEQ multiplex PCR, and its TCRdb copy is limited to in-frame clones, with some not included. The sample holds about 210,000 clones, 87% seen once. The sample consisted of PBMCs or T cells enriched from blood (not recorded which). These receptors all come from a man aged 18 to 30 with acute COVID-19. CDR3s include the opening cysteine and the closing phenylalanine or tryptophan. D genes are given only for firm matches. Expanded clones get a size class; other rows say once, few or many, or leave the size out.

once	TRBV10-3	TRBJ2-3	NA	CAISVEEVVTDTQYF	TGTGCCATCAGTGTTGAGGAGGTAGTTACAGATACGCAGTATTTT
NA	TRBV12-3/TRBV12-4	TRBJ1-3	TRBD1	CASRDRGGNTIYF	TGTGCCAGCAGGGACAGGGGTGGAAACACCATATATTTT
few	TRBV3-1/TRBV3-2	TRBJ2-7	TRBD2	CASSLRLAGGLTHEQYF	TGTGCCAGCAGCCTCCGACTAGCGGGAGGGCTAACCCACGAGCAGTACTTC
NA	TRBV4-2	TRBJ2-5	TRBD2	CASSQGWSSGEQETQYF	TGTGCCAGCAGCCAAGGTTGGAGTAGCGGGGAGCAAGAGACCCAGTACTTC
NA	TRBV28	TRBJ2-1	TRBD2	CASLRGLGNEQFF	TGTGCCAGCCTGCGTGGACTAGGCAATGAGCAGTTCTTC
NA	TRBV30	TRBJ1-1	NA	CAWNEGVATEAFF	TGTGCCTGGAATGAGGGAGTAGCCACTGAAGCTTTCTTT
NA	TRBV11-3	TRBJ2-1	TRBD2	CASSGVSGRDNEQFF	TGTGCCAGCAGCGGGGTCAGCGGGAGGGACAATGAGCAGTTCTTC
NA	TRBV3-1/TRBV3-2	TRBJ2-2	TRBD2	CASSQDWGASGIGRNTGELFF	TGTGCCAGCAGCCAAGATTGGGGGGCTAGCGGGATAGGAAGGAACACCGGGGAGCTGTTTTTT
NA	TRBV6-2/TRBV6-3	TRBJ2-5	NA	CASSYFAEETQYF	TGTGCCAGCAGTTATTTCGCAGAAGAGACCCAGTACTTC
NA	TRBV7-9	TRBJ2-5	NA	CASSRGSQETQYF	TGTGCCAGCAGCCGCGGGTCTCAAGAGACCCAGTACTTC
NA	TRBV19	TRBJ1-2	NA	CASDNRRFFGYTF	TGTGCCAGTGACAACAGGCGGTTCTTTGGCTACACCTTC
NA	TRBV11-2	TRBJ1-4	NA	CASSPSEEKLFF	TGTGCCAGCAGCCCGTCGGAGGAAAAATTGTTTTTT
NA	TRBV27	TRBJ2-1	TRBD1	CASSPGQGPYNEQFF	TGTGCCAGCAGTCCCGGACAGGGCCCCTACAATGAGCAGTTCTTC
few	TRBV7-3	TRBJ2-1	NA	CASSLSGSYNEQFF	TGTGCCAGCAGCTTAAGCGGGTCCTACAATGAGCAGTTCTTC
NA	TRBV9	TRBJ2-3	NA	CASSVEQGFSTDTQYF	TGTGCCAGCAGCGTAGAACAGGGTTTCAGTACAGATACGCAGTATTTT
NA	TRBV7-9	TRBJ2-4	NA	CASSSYRESENIQYF	TGTGCCAGCAGCTCCTACAGGGAGAGTGAAAACATTCAGTACTTC
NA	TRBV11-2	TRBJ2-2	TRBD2	CASSQTSGNTGELFF	TGTGCCAGCAGCCAGACTAGCGGGAACACCGGGGAGCTGTTTTTT
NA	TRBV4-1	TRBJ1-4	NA	CASSQLQGYEKLFF	TGCGCCAGCAGCCAATTACAGGGATATGAAAAACTGTTTTTT
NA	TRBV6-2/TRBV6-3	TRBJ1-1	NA	CASSSQRTEAFF	TGTGCCAGCAGTTCGCAGAGGACTGAAGCTTTCTTT
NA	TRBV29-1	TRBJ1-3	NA	CSVAGVAGNTIYF	TGCAGCGTGGCAGGGGTCGCGGGAAACACCATATATTTT
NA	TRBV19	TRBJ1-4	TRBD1	CASSGDRGTNEKLFF	TGTGCCAGTAGCGGAGACAGGGGTACTAATGAAAAACTGTTTTTT
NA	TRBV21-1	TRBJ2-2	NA	CASSPGKLFF	TGTGCCAGCAGTCCGGGGAAGCTGTTTTTT
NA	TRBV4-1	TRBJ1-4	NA	CASSQDPGTTNEKLFF	TGCGCCAGCAGCCAAGATCCGGGGACAACTAATGAAAAACTGTTTTTT
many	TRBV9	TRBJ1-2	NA	CASSVEFGTNYGYTF	TGTGCCAGCAGCGTAGAGTTTGGCACTAACTATGGCTACACCTTC
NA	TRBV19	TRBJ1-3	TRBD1	CASTLWTGENTIYF	TGTGCCAGTACCCTCTGGACAGGGGAAAACACCATATATTTT
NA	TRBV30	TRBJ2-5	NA	CAWSGGGSKETQYF	TGTGCCTGGAGTGGGGGCGGCAGCAAAGAGACCCAGTACTTC
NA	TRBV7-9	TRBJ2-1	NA	CASSLGVRPMGNEQFF	TGTGCCAGCAGCTTAGGGGTCAGGCCTATGGGCAATGAGCAGTTCTTC
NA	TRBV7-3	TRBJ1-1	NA	CASTDEDEAFF	TGTGCCAGCACCGACGAGGATGAAGCTTTCTTT
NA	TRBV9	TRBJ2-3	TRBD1	CASSSRTGDTDTQYF	TGTGCCAGCAGCTCGAGGACAGGGGACACAGATACGCAGTATTTT